The 12 T cell receptor beta chains presented below share a single source sample, sequenced in a study of follicular helper T cells after annual influenza vaccination. Measured with immunoSEQ multiplex PCR; TCRdb has only the in-frame clones, and not every one. The sample contains some 9,600 clones, more than 80% of which appear only once. Sample time point: 2015-2016 season, 7 days after influenza vaccination. Sequencing used CXCR5+ CD38- circulating T follicular helper cells from blood, obtained 7 days after influenza vaccination. Stated subset: circulating Tfh, non-naive CD4+CXCR5+PD-1+ (ICOS+CD38+ or ICOS-CD38-). The receptors stem from an adult who received the influenza vaccine.

This clone was detected once. This chain joins TRBV7-2 and TRBJ2-1; tentatively, D is TRBD1 or TRBD2 (6 bases each). Trimming cost V 5 bases and J 8 bases, with 13 bases left between them. The CDR3 totals 13 residues. Germline CDR1 is SGHTA and CDR2 is FQGNSA. The CDR3 spells CASSPFRGDEQFF. As DNA, the CDR3 is TGTGCCAGCAGCCCCTTTAGGGGGGATGAGCAGTTCTTC.

The chain carries TRBV28 and TRBJ1-3, with D tentatively TRBD1 (5 bases). Between the trimmed V and J ends, which lost 6 bases and 8 bases, there was a span of 17 bases. Germline values: CDR1 MDHEN, CDR2 SYDVKM. The CDR3 consists of 14 residues. The CDR3 region is CASSQAGRVDTIYF. In nucleotides, the CDR3 is TGTGCCAGCAGCCAAGCAGGGCGAGTAGACACCATATATTTT.

The chain uses TRBV4-1 and TRBJ1-1; maybe TRBD1 (6 bases). This CDR3 has 15 residues. V was shortened by 4 bases and J by 5 bases, with 17 bases between the two germline ends. Germline-derived CDR1 and CDR2 are MGHRA and YSYEKL. In DNA form, the CDR3 reads TGCGCCAGCAGCCCACTAACAGGGTCGGGTACTGAAGCTTTCTTT. Translating it yields CASSPLTGSGTEAFF.

The chain combines TRBV5-1 with TRBJ2-7; 11 bases align to TRBD2. CDR1 and CDR2 (germline): SGHRS, YFSETQ. This CDR3 contains 14 residues. V was pared by 2 bases and J by 5 bases, with 3 bases of the junction left unmatched. The CDR3 region is CASSFGTSGDEQYF. CDR3 bases: TGCGCCAGCAGCTTCGGGACTAGCGGAGACGAGCAGTACTTC.

This clone was found once. This chain links TRBV2 with TRBJ1-2; possibly TRBD1 for D (6 bases). This CDR3 comprises 14 residues. The V gene's germline CDR1 is SNHLY and CDR2 FYNNEI. V lost 6 bases to trimming and J lost 4 bases, with 15 bases between them. CDR3 sequence (DNA): TGTGCCAGCAGCCCCAACAGGGACGGCTATGGCTACACCTTC. The encoded protein is CASSPNRDGYGYTF.

This clone was found a few times. The gene calls are TRBV10-1 and TRBJ1-2, with D possibly matching TRBD1 (6 bases). The CDR3 length is 13 residues. Trimming took 6 bases from V and 8 from J, leaving 16 bases between them. The germline gives CDR1 WNHNN, CDR2 SYGVQD (reference sequence). For the CDR3, the DNA is TGCGCCAGCAGCCCCGACAGGACGCGGGGCTACACCTTC. It specifies CASSPDRTRGYTF.

This clone has more than one count but fewer than ten. The chain joins TRBV6-5 to TRBJ2-7; D is uncertain. Germline V lookup: CDR1 MNHEY, CDR2 SVGAGI. V dropped 4 bases and J dropped 5 bases, with 12 bases sitting between them. This CDR3 region has 13 residues. CDR3 amino acids: CASSSPATNEQYF. The CDR3 DNA sequence: TGTGCCAGCAGTTCCCCGGCAACCAACGAGCAGTACTTC.

This clone was seen a handful of times. The J gene is TRBJ1-6, the V gene TRBV2, with 7 bases that match TRBD1. The CDR3 runs to 15 residues. The germline V gene encodes CDR1 SNHLY and CDR2 FYNNEI. The J segment lost 9 bases and the V segment lost 0 bases, leaving 5 bases of the junction unmatched. CDR3 sequence (DNA): TGTGCCAGCAGTGAAGCATCAGGGGGAAGTTCACCCCTCCACTTT. Its protein is CASSEASGGSSPLHF.

This rearrangement joins TRBV2 to TRBJ1-1; D remains unclear. CDR1 and CDR2 from the germline V gene are SNHLY and FYNNEI. The CDR3 has 13 residues. V was trimmed by 2 bases and J by 4 bases, leaving 8 bases between them. Written as DNA, the CDR3 is TGTGCCAGCAGTGAAAGGCCGCTCACTGAAGCTTTCTTT. It encodes CASSERPLTEAFF.

The chain joins TRBV19 to TRBJ2-2; tentative D call: TRBD1 (6 bases). Between the trimmed V and J ends, which lost 7 bases and 6 bases, there was a span of 12 bases. In germline, CDR1 is LNHDA, CDR2 SQIVND (reference sequence). The CDR3 length is 13 residues. DNA of the CDR3: TGTGCCAGTAATAAACAGGGTGCCGGGGAGCTGTTTTTT. Residues: CASNKQGAGELFF.

The chain is built from TRBV2 and TRBJ2-7, with D perhaps TRBD1 (5 bases). The germline V gene has CDR1 SNHLY and CDR2 FYNNEI. The ends were cut back, 7 bases at V and 3 bases at J, with 13 bases in the middle. This CDR3 has 13 amino acids. CDR3 coding DNA: TGTGCCAGCACTGACCAGGGTTTCTACGAGCAGTACTTC. It is translated as CASTDQGFYEQYF.

The chain employs TRBV5-5 and TRBJ1-2; TRBD1 agrees at 7 bases. CDR1 and CDR2 from the germline V gene are SGHKS and YYEKEE (reference sequence). J gave up 8 bases and V 4 bases, and 8 bases lay outside the gene matches. The CDR3 is 13 amino acids. The DNA of the CDR3 is TGTGCCAGCAGCGCGGACAGGACTTTCGGCTACACCTTC. Amino acid sequence: CASSADRTFGYTF.